The next 3 T cell receptor beta chains were all read from a single sample in a study of T cell changes during pregnancy in multiple sclerosis. Profiled with immunoSEQ multiplex PCR; TCRdb holds only in-frame clones, not every one. The sample has 83,000 or so clones; about 94% are singletons. The specimen was peripheral blood, collected after pregnancy. The receptors were sampled from a female donor in good health, enrolled as a control in a pregnancy study.

The chain recombines TRBV5-6 with TRBJ2-1; TRBD2 is a possible D gene (6 bases). The ends were cut back, 4 bases at V and 5 bases at J, with 13 bases in the middle. The CDR3 loop spans 14 amino acids. Germline V CDR1 and CDR2: SGHDT, YYEEEE. CDR3 loop: CASSPGGGNNEQFF. The CDR3 coding sequence is TGTGCCAGCAGCCCCGGTGGCGGGAACAATGAGCAGTTCTTC.

The chain recombines TRBV2 with TRBJ2-7; weak D call: TRBD1 (6 bases). Germline loops: CDR1 SNHLY, CDR2 FYNNEI. This CDR3 comprises 14 residues. V gave up 7 bases and J gave up 0 bases, with 13 bases separating them. The CDR3 spells CASTRGGFSYEQYF. In DNA, the CDR3 is TGTGCCAGCACCAGGGGTGGGTTCTCCTACGAGCAGTACTTC.

V is TRBV4-1 and J is TRBJ2-3, with a tentative D call TRBD1 (5 bases). Trimming took off 4 bases at V and 4 bases at J, with 18 bases between the two ends. CDR1 is MGHRA and CDR2 is YSYEKL in the germline V gene. The CDR3 consists of 16 residues. The CDR3 spells CASSPRVRHTSDTQYF. In DNA form, the CDR3 reads TGCGCCAGCAGCCCCAGGGTGAGGCACACGTCAGATACGCAGTATTTT.